This entry lists 13 T cell receptor beta chains sequenced from one sample in a study of T-cell reconstitution after alpha-beta-depleted transplantation in children. A library of TCRbeta sequences, prepared with unique molecular identifiers, was generated. Using its own MiXCR run on the PCR reads, TCRdb lists one record per CDR3 protein. The table includes a few hundred thousand distinct CDR3 sequences, around 10% detected once. Source: PBMCs from the stem cell graft donor, taken from the stem cell graft. The source of these receptors is a human donor who donated a stem cell graft to a child with acute lymphoblastic leukemia.

Note on this clonotype: A much larger clonotype is one base distant, so this may be a read error. DNA of the CDR3: TGTGCCAGCAGCGCCTCAACACAGGGGAATCAGCCCGAGCATTTT. Residues: CASSASTQGNQPEHF. The chain has TRBV2 and TRBJ1-5; 7 bases line up with TRBD1. CDR3 length: 15 residues. Germline assignment: CDR1 SNHLY and CDR2 FYNNEI.

The V gene is TRBV20-1, the J gene TRBJ2-7; 8 nucleotides line up with TRBD1. Unmatched junction bases numbered 8, after V lost 6 bases and J lost 1 base. The CDR3 covers 14 residues. Germline CDR1 reads DFQATT; CDR2 reads SNEGSKA (reference sequence). CDR3 sequence: CSAERTGRSYEQYF. In nucleotides, the CDR3 is TGCAGTGCAGAGAGGACAGGGCGGTCCTACGAGCAGTACTTC.

As concerns this clonotype: A much larger clone differs by one base, so this may be a read error. V usage is TRBV10-3 and J usage is TRBJ1-1; D uncertain. Germline V lookup: CDR1 ENHRY, CDR2 SYGVKD. This CDR3 contains 14 residues. The CDR3: CAHQKGAANTESFF. The CDR3 nucleotides are TGTGCCCACCAGAAGGGCGCCGCGAACACTGAATCTTTCTTT.

This clonotype was recorded many times. The chain uses TRBV5-1 and TRBJ2-1; D ambiguous. This CDR3 spans 14 amino acids. Trimming cost V 4 bases and J 8 bases, with 16 bases left between them. Germline V lookup: CDR1 SGHRS, CDR2 YFSETQ. In DNA form, the CDR3 reads TGCGCCAGCAGCCCTACAGTTCGGGCCGATGAGCAGTTCTTC. Translated, it gives CASSPTVRADEQFF.

This clonotype was found many times. The rearrangement links TRBV29-1 to TRBJ2-2; 9 bases fit TRBD1. CDR1 and CDR2 (germline): SQVTM, ANQGSEA. The length of the CDR3 is 15 residues. V was pared by 3 bases and J by 6 bases, with 8 bases of the junction left unmatched. CDR3 amino acids: CSVERDRGKAGELFF. The CDR3 bases are TGCAGCGTTGAGAGAGACAGGGGGAAGGCCGGGGAGCTGTTTTTT.

Worth noting for this clonotype: Germline is not matched at one junction end, which may reflect a read error. This rearrangement joins TRBV7-9 to TRBJ2-7, with TRBD1 as a possible D gene (5 bases). Germline lookup yields CDR1 SEHNR and CDR2 FQNEAQ (reference sequence). The CDR3 runs 13 residues. CDR3 DNA: TGTGCCATCAGCCCAGGGCCACCCTACGAGCAGTACTTC. Amino acids: CAISPGPPYEQYF.

The chain combines TRBV20-1 with TRBJ2-1; no clear D gene. Germline assignment: CDR1 DFQATT and CDR2 SNEGSKA (reference sequence). Trimming left V 8 bases short and J 6 bases short, with 14 bases between. The CDR3 totals 12 residues. This chain's CDR3 is CSHDRLSNEQFF. CDR3 nucleotides: TGCAGTCACGACCGCCTTTCCAATGAGCAGTTCTTC.

This clonotype was recorded many times. The chain joins TRBV6-4 to TRBJ2-3, with 16 bases aligning to TRBD2. This CDR3 comprises 19 residues. The J segment lost 0 bases and the V segment lost 7 bases, leaving 10 bases of the junction unmatched. Germline CDR1 is MRHNA and CDR2 is SNTAGT. The CDR3 bases are TGTGCCAGCAAAAAGCTTACGGGACTAGCGGGGGGGAGCACAGATACGCAGTATTTT. This sequence encodes CASKKLTGLAGGSTDTQYF.

V gene TRBV7-8 combines with J gene TRBJ1-5; D is perhaps TRBD1 (6 bases). The CDR3 covers 17 residues. Germline loops: CDR1 SGHVS, CDR2 FQNEAQ. Trimming cost V 5 bases and J 2 bases, with 19 bases left between them. In nucleotides, the CDR3 is TGTGCCAGCAGCGCCGCTAAACAGGGCGGAGGCAATCAGCCCCAGCATTTT. Protein product: CASSAAKQGGGNQPQHF.

This clonotype was detected only a few times. V is TRBV12-3 or TRBV12-4 and J is TRBJ2-1, with TRBD2 matching 8 bases. This CDR3 is built from 17 residues. Trimming at V came to 6 bases and at J to 9 bases, leaving 19 bases not matched to a gene. The CDR3 region is CASSQRGLALFSGEQFF. CDR3 DNA sequence: TGTGCCAGCAGCCAACGCGGACTAGCCCTTTTTTCCGGTGAGCAGTTCTTC.

There are many counts of this clonotype. The chain couples TRBV20-1 to TRBJ2-2; the D gene is possibly TRBD1 (5 bases). This CDR3 is built from 14 residues. Trimming took 1 base from V and 2 from J, leaving 8 bases between them. The germline V gene encodes CDR1 DFQATT and CDR2 SNEGSKA (reference sequence). The CDR3 DNA follows: TGCAGTGCTAGAGGACAGTTTAACACCGGGGAGCTGTTTTTT. This encodes CSARGQFNTGELFF.

The sample holds a few counts of this clonotype. The V gene is TRBV7-9, the J gene TRBJ2-5, with a possible D match to TRBD2 (5 bases). The CDR3 has 14 amino acids. V gave up 5 bases and J gave up 1 base, with 11 bases separating them. The V gene's germline CDR1 is SEHNR and CDR2 FQNEAQ (reference sequence). CDR3 amino acids: CASSLTDSQETQYF. The CDR3 bases are TGTGCCAGCAGCCTCACGGACTCCCAAGAGACCCAGTACTTC.

The V and J genes are TRBV5-1 and TRBJ2-1, with a tentative D call TRBD2 (5 bases). The germline V and J ends were trimmed by 7 bases and 1 base, with 15 bases remaining between them. The CDR3 covers 15 residues. The germline CDR1 and CDR2 sequences are SGHRS and YFSETQ. This CDR3 is CASGASSGSYNEQFF. For the CDR3, the DNA is TGCGCCAGCGGCGCCTCGAGCGGTTCCTACAATGAGCAGTTCTTC.